This entry features one TCR beta chain sequence. Germline lookup yields CDR1 SGHRS and CDR2 YFSETQ. The CDR3 length is 16 residues. With 4 bases removed from V and 3 bases from J, the gap between germline ends came to 20 bases. This specimen belongs to a study of technical replicates of blood from a few donors. Produced via immunoSEQ multiplex PCR; TCRdb's table is partial and in-frame only. The sample contains approximately 82,000 clones, 85% to 95% of which appear only once. The chain combines TRBV5-1 with TRBJ2-7; weak D call: TRBD1 (5 bases). Specimen: T cells isolated from PBMCs. This clonotype originated in a human donor in good health. The CDR3 DNA reads TGCGCCAGCAGCATTGGACAAACCTTTTTTGACTACGAGCAGTACTTC. Amino acids: CASSIGQTFFDYEQYF.